The 10 T cell receptor beta chains reported below all come from one sample, sequenced in a study of Graves' ophthalmopathy and Graves' hyperthyroidism. Amplification from RNA transcripts yielded the TCR beta CDR3 regions. First-round RT-PCR employed HTBI primers, with a second-round multiplex PCR after it. MiXCR was run by TCRdb on the multiplex PCR reads, yielding one entry per CDR3 protein. This sample has more than 550,000 distinct CDR3 sequences; about two fifths occur once, and the top ten carry around 3%. Sequenced: peripheral blood. Source of these receptors: an adult man with Graves' ophthalmopathy.

This clonotype has ten or more counts. The V and J genes are TRBV9 and TRBJ2-7; 9 bases are shared with TRBD1. This CDR3 is built from 15 residues. J was trimmed by 0 bases and V by 3 bases; bases with no gene match: 4. CDR1 and CDR2 (germline): SGDLS, YYNGEE. Here the CDR3 DNA reads TGTGCCAGCAGCGCACGGACAGGGGCCTCCTACGAGCAGTACTTC. This codes for CASSARTGASYEQYF.

With regard to this clonotype: The junction shows a germline mismatch at one end, possibly a read error. This rearrangement joins TRBV25-1 to TRBJ1-1; D remains ambiguous. The CDR3 is 12 residues long. Germline V gene lookup returns CDR1 MGHDK and CDR2 SYGVNS. This CDR3 is CASREWDTEAFF. Written as DNA, the CDR3 is TGTGCCAGCAGGGAATGGGACACTGAAGCTTTCTTT. Supplemented by reference TRBV25-1 and TRBJ1-1, the full variable domain reads EADIYQTPRYLVIGTGKKITLECSQTMGHDKMYWYQQDPGMELHLIHYSYGVNSTEKGDLSSESTVSRIRTEHFPLTLESARPSHTSQYLCASREWDTEAFFGQGTRLTVV.

The chain uses TRBV7-2 and TRBJ2-7; perhaps TRBD1 as D (5 bases). Trimming removed 11 bases at V and 4 bases at J, with 21 bases between. This CDR3 has 14 residues. Germline assignment: CDR1 SGHTA and CDR2 FQGNSA. The DNA for the CDR3 is TGTGCCTGGAGTGTACCAGGGATCGGTTACGAGCAGTACTTC. This encodes CAWSVPGIGYEQYF.

The chain has TRBV5-6 and TRBJ1-2; the match to TRBD1 covers 7 bases. Per germline, CDR1 SGHDT and CDR2 YYEEEE. Unmatched junction bases numbered 7, after V lost 1 base and J lost 4 bases. The CDR3 has 15 amino acids. CDR3 bases: TGTGCCAGCAGCTTGAGGGCAGGGGGAACCTATGGCTACACCTTC. As protein: CASSLRAGGTYGYTF.

This clonotype was counted many times. J is TRBJ1-6 and V is TRBV7-9, with D unclear. Germline CDR1 reads SEHNR; CDR2 reads FQNEAQ (reference sequence). The CDR3 extends over 14 amino acids. V was clipped by 6 bases and J by 8 bases, with 14 bases between them. The CDR3 DNA follows: TGTGCCAGCAGGGCAGTGGAGGCAGATTCACCCCTCCACTTT. This codes for CASRAVEADSPLHF.

In this sample, this clonotype turned up many times. The rearrangement links TRBV25-1 to TRBJ1-2, with D perhaps TRBD1 (5 bases). The CDR3 is 14 residues long. Trimming shortened V by 2 bases and J by 4 bases, and 11 bases separated the two germline ends. CDR1 and CDR2 (germline): MGHDK, SYGVNS. CDR3 amino acids: CASSEIGAVYGYTF. Here the CDR3 DNA reads TGTGCCAGCAGTGAAATAGGGGCAGTCTATGGCTACACCTTC.

This clonotype was found many times. This chain uses TRBV20-1 with TRBJ2-5; TRBD2 matches 10 bases. CDR1 is DFQATT, CDR2 SNEGSKA, per germline (reference sequence). The CDR3 loop spans 15 amino acids. Trimming took 2 bases from V and 2 from J; bases not matched to a gene: 5. CDR3 region: CSARTPSGGQETQYF. CDR3 nucleotides: TGCAGTGCTAGAACCCCTAGCGGGGGACAAGAGACCCAGTACTTC.

V usage is TRBV2 and J usage is TRBJ2-5; no definite D call. The end of the DNA is better explained by TRBJ2-1, so the J call may be wrong. The CDR3 consists of 13 residues. Germline CDR1 is SNHLY and CDR2 is FYNNEI. As DNA, the CDR3 is TGTGCCAGCAGCCCGGGCCAGCTGGGTGAGCAGTTCTTC. Its translation is CASSPGQLGEQFF.

The V gene is TRBV10-3, the J gene TRBJ1-1; D unclear. This CDR3 has 13 residues. V was shortened by 11 bases and J by 1 base, with 14 bases between the two germline ends. CDR1 and CDR2 from the germline V gene are ENHRY and SYGVKD. The chain's CDR3 is CAANVSGNTEAFF. In nucleotides, the CDR3 is TGTGCCGCCAATGTTAGCGGGAACACTGAAGCTTTCTTT.

A note on this clonotype: Just one base apart from a much larger clone, this may be a read error. The chain carries TRBV6-6 and TRBJ2-7; 9 nucleotides align to TRBD2. This CDR3 has 17 amino acids. The V gene end was trimmed by 0 bases and the J gene end by 3 bases; junction bases not matched to a gene: 9. From germline, CDR1 is MNHNY and CDR2 SVGAGI (reference sequence). In DNA form, the CDR3 reads TGTGCCAGCAGTTACTCGCAGGGCGGGAGGGCCGTCTACGAGCAGTACTTC. It yields the protein CASSYSQGGRAVYEQYF.